The clone carrying this T cell receptor beta chain was counted once. Its antigen remains unknown. Treatment: some 20 received Ad26.COV2.S at low or high dose, single or two shots; roughly five received placebo; per-sample allocation not given. Samples came from day 63 after the first vaccine or placebo injection. The protocol was immunoSEQ multiplex PCR, while the TCRdb copy is restricted to in-frame clones and leaves out a portion. The table has about 330,000 clones, approximately 87% seen once. The CDR3 runs 16 residues. Trimming stripped 2 bases from V and 0 bases from J, with 13 bases between. Per the germline V gene, CDR1 is SGHAT and CDR2 is FQDESV (reference sequence). This specimen comes from a study of Ad26.COV2.S vaccination and SARS-CoV-2 variants. Across the study: Donor got 5x10^10 or 1x10^11 viral particles of Ad26.COV2.S. Study-wide results and limits: Measures of TCR breadth and depth may have fallen short of total T cell responses.

The input for sequencing was peripheral blood, taken in a trial of Ad26.COV2.S vaccine versus placebo. The rearrangement joins TRBV11-1 to TRBJ1-1; D might be TRBD1 (5 bases). The receptor comes from a person between 18 and 65 years old who received the Ad26.COV2.S COVID-19 vaccine or a placebo. In DNA form, the CDR3 reads TGTGCCAGCAGCTTATCAAGGGGCGCGGTGAACACTGAAGCTTTCTTT. It is translated as CASSLSRGAVNTEAFF.